Sequencing of this T cell receptor (beta chain) was carried out in a study of T cells after posttransplantation cyclophosphamide. The data were produced by immunoSEQ multiplex PCR, yet TCRdb's version contains in-frame clones alone and is incomplete. The sample includes under 8,000 clones, 92% of them seen just once. Overall study results and limits: TRB clonality was highly associated with recipient CMV seropositivity and reactivation. Tissue-infiltrating T cells from skin or gut overlapped little with blood T cells.

The V gene's germline CDR1 is MNHEY and CDR2 SVGAGI. CDR3 length: 13 residues. As concerns this clone: The antigen remains unidentified.

Cyclophosphamide on days +3 and +4 followed busulfan-fludarabine conditioning and a marrow graft. The chain couples TRBV6-5 to TRBJ1-1; no clear D gene. Sequences were derived from PBMCs, sampled approximately 190 weeks after allogeneic stem cell transplant with posttransplant cyclophosphamide. The source of this sequence is a female patient in her forties or fifties who received an allogeneic stem cell transplant from a related donor, was CMV-positive, and had no GVHD. Some of the T cells might come from the graft donor. This CDR3 reads CALDGRSCSEAFF. CDR3 nucleotides: TGTGCGCTAGATGGGAGAAGTTGCTCTGAAGCTTTCTTT.